The 23 T cell receptor beta chains listed next were all sequenced from one sample in a study of blood T cell repertoires in COVID-19 (TCRdb year 2020). The protocol used for the library was the immunoSEQ multiplex PCR assay. TCRdb mirrors the immuneACCESS table, restricted to in-frame sequences. Some clones are absent from its copies; in checked studies, under half trace to an unresolved V gene, and the reason for the others is unknown. This sample has about 100,000 clones in its table, and 89% of those were observed once. More than 4.5% of the sample rests with the top ten. The specimen sequenced was peripheral blood. The receptor set was obtained from a man in his forties or fifties with active or convalescent COVID-19.

The table lists this clone with a count of one. J is TRBJ1-2 and V is TRBV4-3, with TRBD1 as a possible D gene (6 bases). The CDR3 loop spans 14 amino acids. V was pared by 0 bases and J by 4 bases, with 9 bases between. Per the germline V gene, CDR1 is LGHNA and CDR2 is YSLEER. This CDR3 reads CASSQDRGGYGYTF. CDR3 sequence (DNA): TGCGCCAGCAGCCAAGATAGAGGGGGCTATGGCTACACCTTC.

The chain links TRBV6-5 to TRBJ1-6; D perhaps matches TRBD1 (5 bases). In germline, CDR1 is MNHEY, CDR2 SVGAGI. V gave up 0 bases and J gave up 7 bases, with 10 bases separating them. The CDR3 sequence is 15 residues long. The DNA of the CDR3 is TGTGCCAGCAGTTACTCGGGGAGGGACAATTCACCCCTCCACTTT. As protein: CASSYSGRDNSPLHF.

This clone was recorded only once. J is TRBJ2-5 and V is TRBV5-6; TRBD2 matches at 7 bases. The CDR3 is 15 amino acids. V shed 5 bases and J 2 bases; nucleotides not matched to a gene: 9. Germline CDR1 is SGHDT and CDR2 is YYEEEE. This CDR3 is CASSFGLGGQETQYF. The CDR3 nucleotides read TGTGCCAGCAGTTTTGGTCTGGGGGGGCAAGAGACCCAGTACTTC.

This clone was recorded a few times. The chain uses TRBV6-6 and TRBJ2-2; 7 nucleotides line up with TRBD1. V gave up 2 bases and J gave up 3 bases; unmatched junction bases: 3. CDR1 is MNHNY and CDR2 is SVGAGI in the germline V gene (reference sequence). The CDR3 sequence is 15 residues long. CDR3 DNA: TGTGCCAGCAGTTACCAAGGGACAGACACCGGGGAGCTGTTTTTT. The encoded protein is CASSYQGTDTGELFF.

CDR3 in DNA: TGTGCCAGCTCGAGGACAGACGGGAACACTGAAGCTTTCTTT. Its protein product is CASSRTDGNTEAFF. The rearrangement joins TRBV7-9 to TRBJ1-1, with a weak D call TRBD1 (6 bases). V gave up 8 bases and J gave up 1 base, with 14 bases separating them. From germline, CDR1 is SEHNR and CDR2 FQNEAQ (reference sequence). The CDR3 sequence is 14 residues long.

A remark on this clone: The junction departs from germline at one end; a sequencing error may be responsible. The gene calls are TRBV2 and TRBJ1-1; the D gene is possibly TRBD1 (6 bases). Germline values: CDR1 SNHLY, CDR2 FYNNEI. The CDR3 has 13 amino acids. The chain's CDR3 is CASKPGWTAAKMF. In DNA form, the CDR3 reads TGTGCCAGCAAACCTGGGTGGACAGCCGCTAAGATGTTT.

The chain employs TRBV15 and TRBJ1-3; D remains ambiguous. The germline CDR1 and CDR2 sequences are LNHNV and YYDKDF (reference sequence). V dropped 1 base and J dropped 1 base, with 11 bases sitting between them. The CDR3 consists of 16 residues. CDR3 coding DNA: TGTGCCACCAGCAGAGGAGCTCCGGGGTCTGGAAACACCATATATTTT. It specifies CATSRGAPGSGNTIYF.

The chain combines TRBV3-1 (or the pseudogene TRBV3-2) with TRBJ2-5, with D perhaps matching TRBD2 (7 bases). Germline CDR1 is LGHDT and CDR2 is YNNKEL (reference sequence). Trimming took 2 bases from V and 2 from J, leaving 21 bases between them. The CDR3 consists of 18 residues. The CDR3 region is CASSQKRQGGGPQETQYF. In DNA, the CDR3 is TGTGCCAGCAGCCAAAAGAGGCAGGGAGGGGGTCCTCAAGAGACCCAGTACTTC.

The genes are TRBV30 and TRBJ1-6; D is ambiguous. This CDR3 has 14 amino acids. Germline V gene lookup returns CDR1 GTSNPN and CDR2 SVGIG (reference sequence). Between the trimmed V and J ends, which lost 2 bases and 6 bases, there was a span of 11 bases. CDR3 region: CAWSPITSNSPLHF. Written as DNA, the CDR3 is TGTGCCTGGAGTCCCATAACTTCTAATTCACCCCTCCACTTT.

Here the CDR3 reads CASSSGIQETQYF. Written as DNA, the CDR3 is TGCGCCAGCAGCTCGGGGATACAAGAGACCCAGTACTTC. This rearrangement joins TRBV5-1 to TRBJ2-5; tentatively, D is TRBD2 (5 bases). The CDR3 is 13 amino acids. The V gene lost 3 bases and the J gene lost 2 bases, with 8 bases spanning the gap. Germline lookup yields CDR1 SGHRS and CDR2 YFSETQ.

The V call is TRBV29-1, the J call TRBJ2-7; 7 nucleotides agree with TRBD2. The end of the DNA is better explained by TRBJ2-5, so the J call may be wrong. The germline gives CDR1 SQVTM, CDR2 ANQGSEA. CDR3 size: 14 residues. This chain's CDR3 is CSVEGYSGQETQYF. DNA for the CDR3: TGCAGCGTTGAAGGATATAGCGGGCAAGAGACCCAGTACTTC.

The chain recombines TRBV7-9 with TRBJ2-7; TRBD2 is a possible D gene (5 bases). This CDR3 has 16 amino acids. With 2 bases removed from V and 5 bases from J, the gap between germline ends came to 19 bases. From germline, CDR1 is SEHNR and CDR2 FQNEAQ (reference sequence). The CDR3 reads CASSLSGIPRTHEQYF. The CDR3 DNA reads TGTGCCAGCAGCTTATCGGGGATCCCGAGGACCCACGAGCAGTACTTC.

The chain couples TRBV21-1 to TRBJ2-4; TRBD1 is the table's D call, not checked against the DNA. TRBV21-1 is recorded as a pseudogene. The CDR3 runs 15 residues. The CDR3 sequence: CASSKGYITKNIQYF. In nucleotides, the CDR3 is TGTGCCAGCAGCAAAGGGTACATTACCAAAAACATTCAGTACTTC.

The chain is built from TRBV7-3 and TRBJ1-1, with TRBD1 matching over 9 bases. Germline CDR1 and CDR2: SGHTA and FQGTGA. Trimming removed 5 bases from V and 8 bases from J; junction bases left unmatched: 6. The CDR3 spans 13 residues. The CDR3 region is CASSRGTGSEAFF. CDR3 sequence (DNA): TGTGCCAGCAGCAGAGGGACAGGGTCGGAAGCTTTCTTT. Using reference TRBV7-3 and TRBJ1-1 for the parts outside the CDR3, the full variable domain is GAGVSQTPSNKVTEKGKYVELRCDPISGHTALYWYRQSLGQGPEFLIYFQGTGAADDSGLPNDRFFAVRPEGSVSTLKIQRTERGDSAVYLCASSRGTGSEAFFGQGTRLTVV.

The chain is built from TRBV27 and TRBJ1-5; 8 nucleotides match TRBD1. With V trimmed by 2 bases and J by 7 bases, 4 bases remained unmatched. The CDR3 sequence is 14 residues long. Germline CDR1 MNHEY, CDR2 SMNVEV (reference sequence). CDR3: CASSLTRQGQPQHF. The CDR3 DNA follows: TGTGCCAGCAGTTTAACTCGACAGGGGCAGCCCCAGCATTTT.

The V gene is TRBV14, the J gene TRBJ1-6; D gene ambiguous. The CDR3 runs 18 residues. Germline assignment: CDR1 SGHDN and CDR2 FVKESK. Deletions cut 4 bases from V and 1 base from J, with 17 bases between. The CDR3 DNA reads TGTGCCAGCAGCCGCCTATCGGGAAGGGAATCCTATAATTCACCCCTCCACTTT. Residues: CASSRLSGRESYNSPLHF.

This clone has just one count. The J gene is TRBJ2-2, the V gene TRBV19; D not resolved. The ends were cut back, 8 bases at V and 5 bases at J, with 18 bases in the middle. The germline CDR1 and CDR2 sequences are LNHDA and SQIVND (reference sequence). The CDR3 covers 15 residues. The CDR3 protein is CASATGSLRTGELFF. CDR3 DNA: TGTGCCAGTGCAACCGGGTCCCTTCGGACCGGGGAGCTGTTTTTT.

The rearrangement joins TRBV7-2 to TRBJ2-5, with 13 bases matching TRBD2. J gave up 1 base and V 5 bases, and 4 bases lay outside the gene matches. Germline V gene sequence: CDR1 SGHTA, CDR2 FQGNSA. The CDR3 consists of 16 residues. CDR3 DNA: TGTGCCAGCAGCCCGGGGACTAGCGGGGCCCAAGAGACCCAGTACTTC. This translates into CASSPGTSGAQETQYF.

This chain connects TRBV18 to TRBJ2-7; TRBD1 matches at 9 bases. The CDR3 is 17 residues long. V gave up 3 bases and J gave up 2 bases; unmatched junction bases: 11. Germline values: CDR1 KGHSH, CDR2 LQKENI. The CDR3 DNA reads TGTGCCAGCTCACCGAGGGCCGGGACAGGGATTACCTACGAGCAGTACTTC. Its protein product is CASSPRAGTGITYEQYF.

CDR3: CASSPSRYEQFF. In DNA, the CDR3 is TGTGCCAGCAGCCCCTCGAGATATGAGCAGTTCTTC. The chain has TRBV14 and TRBJ2-1; D is unresolved. This CDR3 is 12 amino acids long. V lost 4 bases to trimming and J lost 8 bases, with 9 bases between them. Germline CDR1 reads SGHDN; CDR2 reads FVKESK.

The chain joins TRBV9 to TRBJ1-3, with TRBD1 identical over 7 bases. Germline lookup yields CDR1 SGDLS and CDR2 YYNGEE. This CDR3 is built from 15 residues. The J segment lost 2 bases and the V segment lost 3 bases, leaving 5 bases of the junction unmatched. CDR3 in DNA: TGTGCCAGCAGCGCGCCGACAGGGCCTGGAAACACCATATATTTT. It is translated as CASSAPTGPGNTIYF.

The genes are TRBV5-4 and TRBJ2-1; no clear D gene. The V gene's germline CDR1 is SGHNT and CDR2 YYREEE (reference sequence). The V end was cut by 0 bases, the J end by 6 bases, with 10 bases between. There are 14 residues in the CDR3. DNA for the CDR3: TGTGCCAGCAGCTTGGTCTCGCGGTTCAATGAGCAGTTCTTC. Its translation: CASSLVSRFNEQFF.

This clone was seen more than once but under ten times. As DNA, the CDR3 is TGTGCCACCACAGGGCTTGGAAATTTTATGAACACTGAAGCTTTCTTT. Translated, it gives CATTGLGNFMNTEAFF. V usage is TRBV18 and J usage is TRBJ1-1; D perhaps matches TRBD1 (6 bases). CDR1 and CDR2 (germline): KGHSH, LQKENI. The CDR3 length is 16 residues. V shed 10 bases and J shed 0 bases, with 21 bases lying between them.